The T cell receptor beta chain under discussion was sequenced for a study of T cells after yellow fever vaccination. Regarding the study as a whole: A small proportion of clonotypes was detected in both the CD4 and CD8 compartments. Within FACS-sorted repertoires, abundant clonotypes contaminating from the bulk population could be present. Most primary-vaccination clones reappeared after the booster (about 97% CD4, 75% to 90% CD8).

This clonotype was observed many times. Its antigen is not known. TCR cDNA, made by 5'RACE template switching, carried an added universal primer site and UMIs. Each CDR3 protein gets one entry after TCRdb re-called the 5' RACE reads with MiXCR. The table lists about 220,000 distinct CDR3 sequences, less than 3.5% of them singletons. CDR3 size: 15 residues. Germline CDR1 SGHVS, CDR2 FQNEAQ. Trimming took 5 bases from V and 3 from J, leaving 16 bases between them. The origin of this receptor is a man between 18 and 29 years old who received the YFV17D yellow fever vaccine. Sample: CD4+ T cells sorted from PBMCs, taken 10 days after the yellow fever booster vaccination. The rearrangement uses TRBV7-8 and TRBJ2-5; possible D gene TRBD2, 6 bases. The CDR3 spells CASSRRAGRKETQYF. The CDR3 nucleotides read TGTGCCAGCAGCCGGAGGGCAGGGCGGAAAGAGACCCAGTACTTC.